This TCR beta chain comes out of a study of cytomegalovirus exposure and HLA in healthy donors. General study findings and limits: Reported performance of the classifier showed diagnosis of cytomegalovirus status with high specificity and sensitivity.

The protocol was immunoSEQ multiplex PCR, while the TCRdb copy is restricted to in-frame clones and leaves out a portion. The data contain about 71,000 clones, about 94% of them singletons. CDR1 and CDR2 (germline): MDHEN, SYDVKM. The CDR3 consists of 14 residues. V gave up 1 base and J gave up 7 bases, with 13 bases separating them. Details on this clone: Its antigen remains unidentified.

The donors were members of the validation cohort comprising approximately 120 subjects, separate from the approximately 710-subject first cohort. The rearrangement joins TRBV28 to TRBJ1-2; D uncertain. This clonotype was sampled from a woman in her late teens or twenties in good health and CMV-seronegative. Sequences were obtained from PBMCs. The CDR3 DNA sequence: TGTGCCAGCAGTTTATTTAGAGGGCATGCTGGCTACACCTTC. Its translation: CASSLFRGHAGYTF.